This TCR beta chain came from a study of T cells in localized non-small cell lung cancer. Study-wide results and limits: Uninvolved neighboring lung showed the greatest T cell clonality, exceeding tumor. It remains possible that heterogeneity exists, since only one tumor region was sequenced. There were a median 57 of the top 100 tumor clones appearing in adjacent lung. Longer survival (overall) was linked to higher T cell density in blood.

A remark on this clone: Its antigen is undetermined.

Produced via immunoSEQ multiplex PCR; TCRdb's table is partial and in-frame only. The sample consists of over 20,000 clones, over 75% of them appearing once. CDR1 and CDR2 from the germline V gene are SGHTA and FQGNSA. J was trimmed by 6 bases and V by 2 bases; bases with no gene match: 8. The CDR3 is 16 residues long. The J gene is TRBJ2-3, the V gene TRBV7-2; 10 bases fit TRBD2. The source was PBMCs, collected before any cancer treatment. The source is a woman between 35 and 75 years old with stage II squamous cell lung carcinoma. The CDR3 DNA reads TGTGCCAGCAGCTTATCGCTAGCGGGAGCAAGTGATACGCAGTATTTT. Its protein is CASSLSLAGASDTQYF.